This is a list of T cell receptor beta chains from one sample in a study of blood T cell repertoires in COVID-19. Data came from immunoSEQ multiplex PCR; TCRdb stores just in-frame clones and leaves some out. Among roughly 230,000 clones listed, almost 85% were seen once. What was sequenced was peripheral blood. The receptor source for this set is a middle-aged man with COVID-19, enrolled during active disease. Both conserved end residues are part of each CDR3. D genes are given only for firm matches. Some rows have no size entry. The others give once, few or many, or a class for an expanded clone.

TRBJ1-5 - TRBD1 TRBV19 TGTGCCAGTACCCGGACAGGGGGTGGACAGCCCCAGCATTTT CASTRTGGGQPQHF
TRBJ2-7 once - TRBV12-3/TRBV12-4 TGTGCCAGCAGTTTACTGGGGAGCCCCCGTTGCTGGTTC CASSLLGSPRCWF
TRBJ1-1 - TRBD1 TRBV11-3 TGTGCCAGCAGCCTCCAGGGGGCGAACACTGAAGCTTTCTTT CASSLQGANTEAFF
TRBJ1-1 - - TRBV6-5 TGTGCCAGCAGCTCCAGTTACACTGAAGCTTTCTTT CASSSSYTEAFF
TRBJ1-3 - TRBD1 TRBV11-2 TGTGCCAGCAGCATTACAGGGGGCGGAAACACCATATATTTT CASSITGGGNTIYF
TRBJ1-1 few - TRBV9 TGTGCCAGCAGCGTCGCCAGGGATCTGACTGAAGCTTTCTTT CASSVARDLTEAFF
TRBJ1-3 - - TRBV5-1 TGCGCCAGCAGCTTTTCAGGTCGGGACTCTGGAAACACCATATATTTT CASSFSGRDSGNTIYF
TRBJ2-2 few TRBD2 TRBV5-1 TGCGCCAGCAGCTTGGTGGCTAGCGGGGGAGTTGGCGGGGAGCTGTTTTTT CASSLVASGGVGGELFF
TRBJ1-1 - - TRBV5-1 TGCGCCAGCAGCTTGGAACAAATGAACACTGAAGCTTTCTTT CASSLEQMNTEAFF
TRBJ2-7 - TRBD2 TRBV4-2 TGTGCCAGCAGCCAAGATTTCACTAGCGGGGGGCCGATATTC CASSQDFTSGGPIF
TRBJ1-6 - TRBD1 TRBV11-2 TGTGCCAGCAGCTCGTTGGCCGGGACAGCGAACAGGAATTCACCCCTCCACTTT CASSSLAGTANRNSPLHF
TRBJ1-2 - - TRBV3-1/TRBV3-2 TGTGCCAGCAGCCAAGGAACATACTATGGCTACACCTTC CASSQGTYYGYTF
TRBJ2-5 - - TRBV7-2 TGTGCCAGCAGCCCATCCCGGGGAGGCCAAGAGACCCAGTACTTC CASSPSRGGQETQYF
TRBJ1-1 once - TRBV6-1 TGTGCCAGCAGTGTAAATATCCAGGGGTATGACACTGAAGCTTTCTTT CASSVNIQGYDTEAFF
TRBJ1-2 - - TRBV28 TGTGCCAGCACCTCGGGAGGGAACTATGGCTACACCTTC CASTSGGNYGYTF
TRBJ2-5 - - TRBV5-6 TGTGCCAGCAGCAGGGGGACGGGCTTCGAGACCCAGTACTTC CASSRGTGFETQYF
TRBJ2-7 - - TRBV28 TGTGCCAGCAGCAACAGGGGGGGCCTCTACGAGCAGTACTTC CASSNRGGLYEQYF
TRBJ1-1 few - TRBV11-1 TGTGCCAGCAGCTTAGCGCAACAGAGTATGAACACTGAAGCTTTCTTT CASSLAQQSMNTEAFF
TRBJ1-1 - - TRBV28 TGTGCCAGCAGTGACCGGTCGACGTTCAGCTCACGGGGGACTGAAGCTTTCTTT CASSDRSTFSSRGTEAFF
TRBJ2-6 - TRBD1 TRBV11-3 TGTGCCAGCAGTTCGGGACAGGCGGTCGGGTCTGGGGCCAACGTCCTGACTTTC CASSSGQAVGSGANVLTF
TRBJ2-1 - - TRBV5-1 TGCGCCAGCAGCTTACAGGCTAGTATTGGCAATGAGCAGTTCTTC CASSLQASIGNEQFF
TRBJ2-7 - - TRBV9 TGTGCCAGCAGCGCCAACAGGGTTCCCTACGAGCAGTACTTC CASSANRVPYEQYF
TRBJ2-3 once TRBD1 TRBV19 TGTGCCAGTAGTGCCCGACAGGGGGCAGATACGCAGTATTTT CASSARQGADTQYF
TRBJ2-7 - TRBD2 TRBV5-6 TGTGCCAGCAGCACTCGCCCACTAGCGGGGGGAAGCTACGAGCAGTACTTC CASSTRPLAGGSYEQYF
TRBJ1-5 - - TRBV14 TGTGCCAGCAGCCAAGCGGGGTACAATCAGCCCCAGCATTTT CASSQAGYNQPQHF
TRBJ2-1 - - TRBV5-1 TGCGCCAGCAGCTTGGTTGGAGAAAACTACAATGAGCAGTTCTTC CASSLVGENYNEQFF
TRBJ2-3 - - TRBV15 TGTGCCACCAGCAGAGATCTAGCCACGCAGTATTTT CATSRDLATQYF
TRBJ1-2 once - TRBV5-4 TGTGCCAGCAGCTTGGCCGGGTCGAGATATGGCTACACCTTC CASSLAGSRYGYTF